A selection of T cell receptor beta chains follows, all from one sample in a study of CD8+CD57+ T cells in acquired aplastic anemia. Each CDR3 protein is one row after TCRdb ran MiXCR on the reads. The table lists about 180,000 distinct CDR3 sequences, nearly 50% of them singletons, with 13% in the top ten. The material sequenced was sorted CD4+, CD8+, or CD8+CD57+ T cells (not recorded which) from PBMCs. The receptors were gathered from a human donor with aplastic anemia. Both conserved end residues are part of each CDR3. The D gene is left open where the match is weak. Size values are once, few and many counts, or a class for expanded clones, and some rows have none.

D gene: NA; V gene: TRBV2; clone size: many; J gene: TRBJ2-7; CDR3 length: 14; CDR3 DNA: TGTGCCAGCAGAAAAGGGGGGACCTCCTACGAGCAGTACTTC; CDR3 protein: CASRKGGTSYEQYF
D gene: NA; V gene: TRBV19; clone size: NA; J gene: TRBJ1-2; CDR3 length: 12; CDR3 DNA: TGTGCCACAGGGGTAGCTAACTATGGCTACACCTTC; CDR3 protein: CATGVANYGYTF
D gene: NA; V gene: TRBV20-1; clone size: NA; J gene: TRBJ1-2; CDR3 length: 14; CDR3 DNA: TGCAGTGCTAGAGATACGACATCCTGCTATGGCTACACCTTC; CDR3 protein: CSARDTTSCYGYTF
D gene: TRBD1; V gene: TRBV6-5; clone size: many; J gene: TRBJ1-2; CDR3 length: 14; CDR3 DNA: TGTGCCACCACCCTAGGGGGCAGGCCATATGGCTACACCTTC; CDR3 protein: CATTLGGRPYGYTF
D gene: NA; V gene: TRBV6-4; clone size: many; J gene: TRBJ2-3; CDR3 length: 11; CDR3 DNA: TGTGCCAGCATATTTCCAGATACGCAGTATTTT; CDR3 protein: CASIFPDTQYF
D gene: NA; V gene: TRBV5-1; clone size: many; J gene: TRBJ2-3; CDR3 length: 11; CDR3 DNA: TGCGCCAGCACCAGGCTGGATACGCAGTATTTT; CDR3 protein: CASTRLDTQYF
D gene: NA; V gene: TRBV30; clone size: once; J gene: TRBJ1-1; CDR3 length: 12; CDR3 DNA: TGTGCCTGGAGTGAAGGCAGCGGGGAAGCTTTCTTT; CDR3 protein: CAWSEGSGEAFF
D gene: NA; V gene: TRBV10-3; clone size: medium-sized; J gene: TRBJ1-4; CDR3 length: 14; CDR3 DNA: TGTGCCATCAGTTACGGGACGGACAATGAAAAACTGTTTTTT; CDR3 protein: CAISYGTDNEKLFF
D gene: NA; V gene: TRBV7-2; clone size: many; J gene: TRBJ2-5; CDR3 length: 16; CDR3 DNA: TGTGCCAGCAGCTCTATCCTAGGGACGCAACAAGAGACCCAGTACTTC; CDR3 protein: CASSSILGTQQETQYF
D gene: TRBD2; V gene: TRBV2; clone size: NA; J gene: TRBJ2-3; CDR3 length: 14; CDR3 DNA: TGTGCCAGCAGTGGGTGGGGGGGTACAGATACGCAGTATTTT; CDR3 protein: CASSGWGGTDTQYF
D gene: TRBD2; V gene: TRBV10-3; clone size: many; J gene: TRBJ2-1; CDR3 length: 17; CDR3 DNA: TGTGCCATCAGTGAGTCGAAACTAGCGGGGGGTCGAGGCGAGCAGTTCTTC; CDR3 protein: CAISESKLAGGRGEQFF
D gene: NA; V gene: TRBV2; clone size: many; J gene: TRBJ1-5; CDR3 length: 14; CDR3 DNA: TGTGCCAGCATGGAGGTGCATAGCAATCAGCCCCAGCATTTT; CDR3 protein: CASMEVHSNQPQHF
D gene: NA; V gene: TRBV19; clone size: NA; J gene: TRBJ1-2; CDR3 length: 15; CDR3 DNA: TGTGCCAGTAAAACTTCGTACAGATCGACCTATGGCTACACCTTC; CDR3 protein: CASKTSYRSTYGYTF
D gene: NA; V gene: TRBV7-3; clone size: NA; J gene: TRBJ2-1; CDR3 length: 15; CDR3 DNA: TGTGCCAGCAGCGAGGCAGAGATTACCTACAATGAGCAGTTCTTC; CDR3 protein: CASSEAEITYNEQFF
D gene: TRBD2; V gene: TRBV20-1; clone size: NA; J gene: TRBJ2-7; CDR3 length: 13; CDR3 DNA: TGCAGTGCTAACGGGGGGGGGACCTACGAGCAGTACTTC; CDR3 protein: CSANGGGTYEQYF
D gene: TRBD2; V gene: TRBV12-5; clone size: many; J gene: TRBJ2-7; CDR3 length: 14; CDR3 DNA: TGTGCTAGTGGTTTGGCGGGGGGGCCTTACGAGCAGTACTTC; CDR3 protein: CASGLAGGPYEQYF
D gene: NA; V gene: TRBV29-1; clone size: NA; J gene: TRBJ1-2; CDR3 length: 11; CDR3 DNA: TGCAGCGTTGATCCGTTCGATGGCTACACCTTC; CDR3 protein: CSVDPFDGYTF
D gene: NA; V gene: TRBV29-1; clone size: NA; J gene: TRBJ1-4; CDR3 length: 12; CDR3 DNA: TGCAGCTTCAGCTTCACAGGGGAAAAACTGTTTTTT; CDR3 protein: CSFSFTGEKLFF
D gene: NA; V gene: TRBV2; clone size: NA; J gene: TRBJ2-7; CDR3 length: 10; CDR3 DNA: TGTGCCAGCAGTCCTGGCGAGCAGTACTTC; CDR3 protein: CASSPGEQYF
D gene: NA; V gene: TRBV7-9; clone size: NA; J gene: TRBJ2-7; CDR3 length: 14; CDR3 DNA: TGTGCCAGCAGCTTAACGGGACTGCACTACGAGCAGTACTTC; CDR3 protein: CASSLTGLHYEQYF
D gene: NA; V gene: TRBV19; clone size: many; J gene: TRBJ2-1; CDR3 length: 14; CDR3 DNA: TGTGCCAGTAGTAGAGGGGGGGGGACGAATGAGCAGTTCTTC; CDR3 protein: CASSRGGGTNEQFF
D gene: NA; V gene: TRBV24-1; clone size: many; J gene: TRBJ1-3; CDR3 length: 12; CDR3 DNA: TGCCCCCCGTCTGGCTCTGGAAACACCATATATTTT; CDR3 protein: CPPSGSGNTIYF
D gene: NA; V gene: TRBV20-1; clone size: few; J gene: TRBJ1-2; CDR3 length: 15; CDR3 DNA: TGCAGTGCTAGATCCCCACAGGGTTCCAACTATGGCTACACCTTC; CDR3 protein: CSARSPQGSNYGYTF
D gene: TRBD2; V gene: TRBV29-1; clone size: NA; J gene: TRBJ2-5; CDR3 length: 14; CDR3 DNA: TGCAGCGTTGATGGTAGCGGGGGGGGAGAGACCCAGTACTTC; CDR3 protein: CSVDGSGGGETQYF
D gene: NA; V gene: TRBV4-2; clone size: many; J gene: TRBJ1-3; CDR3 length: 15; CDR3 DNA: TGTGCCAGCAGCCAAAGAGCGATTTCTGGAAACACCATATATTTT; CDR3 protein: CASSQRAISGNTIYF
D gene: NA; V gene: TRBV5-1; clone size: NA; J gene: TRBJ1-2; CDR3 length: 18; CDR3 DNA: TGCGCCAGCAGCTTGGCGGGGGGAAGGAATGAGCAGTTCTATGGCTACACCTTC; CDR3 protein: CASSLAGGRNEQFYGYTF
D gene: TRBD1; V gene: TRBV5-1; clone size: NA; J gene: TRBJ2-7; CDR3 length: 15; CDR3 DNA: TGCGCCAGCAGCTTTACCGGGACAGGGGCCTACGAGCAGTACTTC; CDR3 protein: CASSFTGTGAYEQYF
D gene: NA; V gene: TRBV12-3/TRBV12-4; clone size: NA; J gene: TRBJ1-1; CDR3 length: 15; CDR3 DNA: TGTGCCAGTACCACCGGGGGGGCCGGGGGGACTGAAGCTTTCTTT; CDR3 protein: CASTTGGAGGTEAFF
D gene: TRBD1; V gene: TRBV25-1; clone size: NA; J gene: TRBJ1-6; CDR3 length: 16; CDR3 DNA: TGTGCCAGCAGTGACCCGACCCAGGGGGGGTATTCACCCCTCCACTTT; CDR3 protein: CASSDPTQGGYSPLHF
D gene: NA; V gene: TRBV19; clone size: few; J gene: TRBJ2-4; CDR3 length: 14; CDR3 DNA: TGTGCCAGTAGTAGCCCCGTACAGGTTTACATTCAGTACTTC; CDR3 protein: CASSSPVQVYIQYF
D gene: TRBD1; V gene: TRBV11-3; clone size: NA; J gene: TRBJ2-1; CDR3 length: 16; CDR3 DNA: TGTGCCAGCAGCTCCTCCGGGACAGGGGGAAGCAATGAGCAGTTCTTC; CDR3 protein: CASSSSGTGGSNEQFF
D gene: NA; V gene: TRBV12-3/TRBV12-4; clone size: many; J gene: TRBJ2-7; CDR3 length: 18; CDR3 DNA: TGTGCCAGCAGTTTAATTGGGCGGTTTGGGGATCCGTCCTACGAGCAGTACTTC; CDR3 protein: CASSLIGRFGDPSYEQYF
D gene: TRBD1; V gene: TRBV27; clone size: NA; J gene: TRBJ1-5; CDR3 length: 15; CDR3 DNA: TGTGCCAGCAGTTTCGGGACAGGGGGCAATCAGCCCCAGCATTTT; CDR3 protein: CASSFGTGGNQPQHF
D gene: NA; V gene: TRBV7-9; clone size: NA; J gene: TRBJ1-5; CDR3 length: 15; CDR3 DNA: TGTGCCAGCAGTGCTCCGGGACGGGAGGATCAGCCCCAGCATTTT; CDR3 protein: CASSAPGREDQPQHF
D gene: NA; V gene: TRBV18; clone size: many; J gene: TRBJ2-7; CDR3 length: 12; CDR3 DNA: TGTGCCAGCTCACTAGAAGACTACGAGCAGTACTTC; CDR3 protein: CASSLEDYEQYF
D gene: NA; V gene: TRBV7-9; clone size: NA; J gene: TRBJ2-7; CDR3 length: 12; CDR3 DNA: TGTGCCAGCAGCCTTCCTGGCCTCGAGCAGTACTTC; CDR3 protein: CASSLPGLEQYF
D gene: TRBD2; V gene: TRBV5-1; clone size: NA; J gene: TRBJ2-1; CDR3 length: 18; CDR3 DNA: TGCGCCAGCAGCCCCGGGACTAGCGGGAGCACATTCTACAATGAGCAGTTCTTC; CDR3 protein: CASSPGTSGSTFYNEQFF
D gene: TRBD2; V gene: TRBV15; clone size: many; J gene: TRBJ2-7; CDR3 length: 14; CDR3 DNA: TGTGCCACCAGCAGAGATAGCGGGGGCTACGAGCAGTACTTC; CDR3 protein: CATSRDSGGYEQYF
D gene: NA; V gene: TRBV7-3; clone size: NA; J gene: TRBJ2-1; CDR3 length: 11; CDR3 DNA: TGTGCCAGCAGCACTAACAATGAGCAGTTCTTC; CDR3 protein: CASSTNNEQFF
D gene: NA; V gene: TRBV7-8; clone size: NA; J gene: TRBJ1-2; CDR3 length: 16; CDR3 DNA: TGTGCCAGCAGCTTAGCGGGTCCAGGGTCTAACTATGGCTACACCTTC; CDR3 protein: CASSLAGPGSNYGYTF
D gene: TRBD2; V gene: TRBV4-2; clone size: NA; J gene: TRBJ2-2; CDR3 length: 16; CDR3 DNA: TGTGCCAGCAGCCAAGTTCTAGCGGGGGGGACCGGGGAGCTGTTTTTT; CDR3 protein: CASSQVLAGGTGELFF